Listed below are T cell receptor beta chains from one sample, sequenced in a study of blood T cell repertoires in COVID-19. The table came from immunoSEQ multiplex PCR; TCRdb's copy has only in-frame clones and leaves some out. Altogether some 170,000 clones are present, roughly 90% being singletons, with the ten largest covering 1.5% to 2%. The sample comprised peripheral blood. Receptors originate from a woman in her forties or fifties with acute or convalescent COVID-19. Each CDR3 is given with its conserved first and last residue. Fields, in order: J gene, V gene, D gene, clone size, CDR3 protein, CDR3 DNA. D genes are given only for firm matches. Not every row has a clone size; where given, it reads once, few, many or a size class.

TRBJ2-3 TRBV19 TRBD1 NA CASSRSGTDISDTQYF TGTGCCAGTAGCCGTTCCGGGACAGATATCTCAGATACGCAGTATTTT
TRBJ1-2 TRBV5-6 TRBD1 NA CASSVGDRGYTF TGTGCCAGCAGCGTAGGGGACAGAGGCTACACCTTC
TRBJ2-1 TRBV4-3 NA NA CASSQGPGGGIDNEQFF TGCGCCAGCAGCCAGGGCCCTGGAGGGGGCATTGACAATGAGCAGTTCTTC
TRBJ2-3 TRBV5-6 NA NA CASSLVHSDTQYF TGTGCCAGCAGCTTGGTCCACAGCGATACGCAGTATTTT
TRBJ1-5 TRBV9 NA NA CASSGPDGQPQHF TGTGCCAGCAGCGGACCAGACGGGCAGCCCCAGCATTTT
TRBJ2-5 TRBV5-6 NA NA CASSLALSETQYF TGTGCCAGCAGCTTGGCCCTATCGGAGACCCAGTACTTC
TRBJ2-1 TRBV5-1 NA NA CASSPRSEPNEQFF TGCGCCAGCAGCCCCCGTTCTGAGCCGAATGAGCAGTTCTTC
TRBJ2-3 TRBV5-1 TRBD2 once CASSLVASGGAGTQYF TGCGCCAGCAGCTTGGTGGCTAGCGGGGGGGCTGGTACGCAGTATTTT
TRBJ1-3 TRBV9 NA NA CASSVATGVSGNTIYF TGTGCCAGCAGCGTAGCTACAGGCGTCTCTGGAAACACCATATATTTT
TRBJ2-7 TRBV5-4 NA NA CARLEQGPTYEQYF TGTGCCAGATTGGAACAGGGACCTACCTACGAGCAGTACTTC
TRBJ1-6 TRBV28 TRBD1 NA CASSPGQGNSPLHF TGTGCCAGCAGTCCCGGACAGGGGAATTCACCCCTCCACTTT
TRBJ2-3 TRBV7-8 TRBD2 NA CASSRGAGGLGDTQYF TGTGCCAGCAGCCGTGGGGCGGGGGGCCTTGGAGATACGCAGTATTTT
TRBJ1-6 TRBV27 NA NA CASSLSGGNSPLHF TGTGCCAGCAGTTTATCAGGGGGTAATTCACCCCTCCACTTT
TRBJ2-3 TRBV29-1 TRBD2 NA CSVLGGSGSSDTQYF TGCAGCGTCCTGGGGGGTAGCGGGAGCTCAGATACGCAGTATTTT
TRBJ2-7 TRBV20-1 TRBD2 once CSASRPSGPYEQYF TGCAGTGCTAGTAGGCCTAGCGGCCCCTACGAGCAGTACTTC
TRBJ2-2 TRBV9 NA NA CASSVAEGAVGELFF TGTGCCAGCAGCGTAGCGGAGGGGGCGGTCGGGGAGCTGTTTTTT
TRBJ2-2 TRBV27 TRBD2 NA CASSLGLAGTGELFF TGTGCCAGCAGTCTGGGACTAGCGGGAACCGGGGAGCTGTTTTTT
TRBJ1-5 TRBV11-1 NA NA CASSSPGLPPHF TGTGCCAGCAGCTCCCCCGGACTTCCCCCGCATTTT
TRBJ2-5 TRBV29-1 NA NA CSGKSGGETQYF TGCAGCGGCAAGTCCGGCGGGGAGACCCAGTACTTC
TRBJ1-6 TRBV4-1 NA once CASSQDSLLNSPLHF TGCGCCAGCAGCCAAGATAGCCTATTAAATTCACCCCTCCACTTT
TRBJ2-1 TRBV7-2 NA NA CASSLARSSYNEQFF TGTGCCAGCAGCTTAGCTAGGAGCTCCTACAATGAGCAGTTCTTC
TRBJ2-5 TRBV10-3 TRBD1 once CAIRGQTRETQYF TGTGCCATCAGGGGACAGACTCGGGAGACCCAGTACTTC
TRBJ1-5 TRBV27 NA NA CASAQEGQPQHF TGTGCCAGCGCTCAGGAGGGTCAGCCCCAGCATTTT
TRBJ1-4 TRBV7-9 NA NA CASSLAMGHNQRFF TGTGCCAGCAGCTTAGCAATGGGACACAACCAGAGGTTTTTT
TRBJ1-2 TRBV6-4 NA NA CASSDEGYGYTF TGTGCCAGCAGTGACGAGGGCTATGGCTACACCTTC
TRBJ1-6 TRBV24-1 NA NA CATRSDENSPLHF TGTGCCACCAGAAGTGATGAGAATTCACCCCTCCACTTT
TRBJ1-2 TRBV7-2 NA NA CASSLITGQYGYTF TGTGCCAGCAGCCTAATCACCGGACAGTATGGCTACACCTTC
TRBJ2-1 TRBV11-2 TRBD2 NA CASSPSAVPPSGIFYGSYNEQFF TGTGCCAGCAGTCCCTCCGCTGTCCCTCCTAGCGGGATTTTTTATGGGTCCTACAATGAGCAGTTCTTC
TRBJ2-1 TRBV4-1 NA NA CASSQDPVYNEQFF TGCGCCAGCAGCCAAGATCCTGTTTACAATGAGCAGTTCTTC
TRBJ1-1 TRBV5-1 NA NA CASSTGQGKNTEAFF TGCGCCAGCAGCACCGGTCAGGGGAAAAACACTGAAGCTTTCTTT
TRBJ1-5 TRBV18 TRBD1 NA CASSPTGGGGSNQPQHF TGTGCCAGCTCCCCAACAGGGGGCGGGGGGAGCAATCAGCCCCAGCATTTT
TRBJ2-5 TRBV5-1 NA NA CASSLGLLGGSQETQYF TGCGCCAGCAGCTTGGGACTACTAGGAGGGAGTCAAGAGACCCAGTACTTC
TRBJ2-2 TRBV11-2 TRBD2 NA CASSSRTSGRTGELFF TGTGCCAGCAGCTCCAGGACTAGCGGGAGGACCGGGGAGCTGTTTTTT
TRBJ1-3 TRBV27 NA few CASSLTGSWGNTIYF TGTGCCAGCAGTTTAACGGGTTCATGGGGAAACACCATATATTTT
TRBJ2-2 TRBV18 TRBD2 NA CASSPQAGAGTGELFF TGTGCCAGCTCACCTCAAGCGGGAGCGGGGACCGGGGAGCTGTTTTTT
TRBJ2-1 TRBV2 TRBD2 NA CASSEQGLAGYNEQFF TGTGCCAGCAGTGAGCAGGGACTAGCGGGCTACAATGAGCAGTTCTTC
TRBJ2-4 TRBV9 NA NA CASSVGDRIAKNIQYF TGTGCCAGCAGCGTAGGTGACAGGATAGCCAAAAACATTCAGTACTTC
TRBJ2-2 TRBV11-2 NA NA CASSFHVLLGGGELFF TGTGCCAGCAGCTTTCACGTACTGCTGGGGGGCGGGGAGCTGTTTTTT
TRBJ1-1 TRBV13 NA many CASSPQARPNTEAFF TGTGCCAGCAGCCCCCAGGCGCGACCGAACACTGAAGCTTTCTTT
TRBJ1-5 TRBV4-3 NA NA CASSQDRWKRQGPQHF TGCGCCAGCAGCCAAGATCGGTGGAAACGGCAGGGGCCCCAGCATTTT
TRBJ1-2 TRBV7-3 TRBD1 once CASSMDRSYGYTF TGTGCCAGCAGCATGGACAGGAGCTATGGCTACACCTTC
TRBJ2-1 TRBV10-3 TRBD2 NA CAITLTSGGASEQFF TGTGCCATCACTCTGACTAGCGGGGGTGCTAGTGAGCAGTTCTTC
TRBJ2-3 TRBV3-1/TRBV3-2 NA NA CASSQGEYSTDTQYF TGTGCCAGCAGCCAAGGCGAATACAGCACAGATACGCAGTATTTT
TRBJ1-2 TRBV27 NA NA CASSLERTNYGYTF TGTGCCAGCAGTTTAGAGAGAACTAACTATGGCTACACCTTC
TRBJ1-2 TRBV18 NA NA CASSNSREFSYTF TGTGCCAGCTCAAATAGCAGGGAATTTAGCTACACCTTC
TRBJ2-5 TRBV4-1 TRBD2 NA CASSLPGGQRGETQYF TGCGCCAGCAGCCTCCCTGGTGGCCAGCGGGGCGAGACCCAGTACTTC
TRBJ2-3 TRBV6-5 TRBD1 NA CASSSGQGRTDTQYF TGTGCCAGCAGTTCGGGACAGGGAAGGACAGATACGCAGTATTTT
TRBJ1-1 TRBV24-1 NA NA CATSDPLSEAFF TGTGCCACCAGTGATCCCCTCTCTGAAGCTTTCTTT
TRBJ2-1 TRBV10-3 TRBD2 NA CAISESSGNNEQFF TGTGCCATCAGTGAATCTAGCGGGAACAATGAGCAGTTCTTC
TRBJ2-6 TRBV7-9 NA once CASTRHLKSSGANVLTF TGTGCCAGCACCAGACACCTGAAGAGCTCTGGGGCCAACGTCCTGACTTTC
TRBJ2-6 TRBV19 TRBD1 NA CASSGQGLFGANVLTF TGTGCCAGTAGTGGACAGGGGCTGTTTGGGGCCAACGTCCTGACTTTC
TRBJ1-1 TRBV9 NA NA CASSVAVNTEAFF TGTGCCAGCAGCGTAGCAGTAAACACTGAAGCTTTCTTT